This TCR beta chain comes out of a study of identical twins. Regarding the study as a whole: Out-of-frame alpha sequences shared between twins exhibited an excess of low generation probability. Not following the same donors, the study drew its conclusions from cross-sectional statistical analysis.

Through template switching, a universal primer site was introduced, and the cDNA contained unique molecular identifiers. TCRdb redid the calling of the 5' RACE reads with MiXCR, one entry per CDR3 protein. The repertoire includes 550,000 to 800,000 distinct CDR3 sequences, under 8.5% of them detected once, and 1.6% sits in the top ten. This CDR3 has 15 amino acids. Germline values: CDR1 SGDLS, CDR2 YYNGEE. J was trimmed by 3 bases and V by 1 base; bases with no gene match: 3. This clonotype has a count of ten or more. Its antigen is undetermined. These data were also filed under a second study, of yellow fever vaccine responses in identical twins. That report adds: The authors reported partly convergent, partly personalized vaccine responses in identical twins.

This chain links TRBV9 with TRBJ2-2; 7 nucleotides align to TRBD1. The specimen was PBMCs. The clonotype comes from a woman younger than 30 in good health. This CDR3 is CASSVRGQDTGELFF. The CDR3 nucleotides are TGTGCCAGCAGCGTAAGGGGGCAAGACACCGGGGAGCTGTTTTTT.